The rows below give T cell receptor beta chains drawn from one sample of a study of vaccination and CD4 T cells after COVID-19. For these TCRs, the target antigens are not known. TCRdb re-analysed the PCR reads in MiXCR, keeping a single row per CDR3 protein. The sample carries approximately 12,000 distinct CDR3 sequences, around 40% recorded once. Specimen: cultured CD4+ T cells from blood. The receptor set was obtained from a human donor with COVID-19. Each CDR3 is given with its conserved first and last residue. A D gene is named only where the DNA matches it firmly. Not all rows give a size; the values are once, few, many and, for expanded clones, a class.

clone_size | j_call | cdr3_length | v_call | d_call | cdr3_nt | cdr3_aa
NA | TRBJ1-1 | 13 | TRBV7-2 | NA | TGTGCCAGCAGCTTCAACAGGAACACTGAAGCTTTCTTT | CASSFNRNTEAFF
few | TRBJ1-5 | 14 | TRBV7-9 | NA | TGTGCCAGCAGCTTCAGACAGACCGATCAGCCCCAGCATTTT | CASSFRQTDQPQHF
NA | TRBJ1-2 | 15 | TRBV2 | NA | TGTGCCAGCAGTGAGGTGAAGCGGGGGCTCGGCGGCTACACCTTC | CASSEVKRGLGGYTF
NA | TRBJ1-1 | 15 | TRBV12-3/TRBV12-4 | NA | TGTGCCAGCAGTTCCGACCCCCGGGCGAACACTGAAGCTTTCTTT | CASSSDPRANTEAFF
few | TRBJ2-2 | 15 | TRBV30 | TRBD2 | TGTGCCTGGAGAATGGGGGGGAAGGGCACCGGGGAGCTGTTTTTT | CAWRMGGKGTGELFF
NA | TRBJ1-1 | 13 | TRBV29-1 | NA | TGCAGCGTTTGTCTAGAGGGCTGGAATGAAGCTTTCTTT | CSVCLEGWNEAFF
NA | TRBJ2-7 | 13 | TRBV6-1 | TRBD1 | TGTGCCAGCAGCTCGCTTACAGGGGCCGAGCAGTACTTC | CASSSLTGAEQYF
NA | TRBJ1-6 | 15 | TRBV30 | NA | TGTGCCTGGAGCGCTGGGACCGCTTATAATTCACCCCTCCACTTT | CAWSAGTAYNSPLHF
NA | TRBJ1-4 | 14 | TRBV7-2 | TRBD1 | TGTGCCAGCAGCTTATCAGGGGGGCGTGAAAAACTGTTTTTT | CASSLSGGREKLFF
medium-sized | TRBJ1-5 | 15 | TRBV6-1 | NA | TGTGCCAGCAGACCACCCGGCGGTTCTTTTCAGCCCCAGCATTTT | CASRPPGGSFQPQHF
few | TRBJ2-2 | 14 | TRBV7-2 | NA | TGTGCCAGCAGCTTACAGCTGAACACCGGGGAGCTGTTTTTT | CASSLQLNTGELFF
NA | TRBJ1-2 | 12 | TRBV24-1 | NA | TGTGCCACCAGTAGAGAGGTTGGGGGCTACACCTTC | CATSREVGGYTF
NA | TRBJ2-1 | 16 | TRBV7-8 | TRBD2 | TGTGCCAGCAGCGGGAGGGACGTCCGACCTAGCAATGAGCAGTTCTTC | CASSGRDVRPSNEQFF
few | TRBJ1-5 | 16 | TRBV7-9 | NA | TGTGCCAGCAGCCCATCGGGGGTGGGGGGCGGCTCGCCCCAGCATTTT | CASSPSGVGGGSPQHF
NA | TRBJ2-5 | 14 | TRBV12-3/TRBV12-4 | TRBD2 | TGTGCCAGCAGCTCCGGACGGGAGGTGGAGACCCAGTACTTC | CASSSGREVETQYF
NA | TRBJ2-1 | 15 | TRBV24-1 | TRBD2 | TGTGCCACCAGTGTGGCGACTAGCAACTACAATGAGCAGTTCTTC | CATSVATSNYNEQFF
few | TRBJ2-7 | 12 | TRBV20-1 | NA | TGCAGTGCTAGAGGTTTAGCGGTCGAGCAGTACTTC | CSARGLAVEQYF
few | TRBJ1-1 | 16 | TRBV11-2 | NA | TGTGCCAGCAGCTTAGAAAGCAAGACACCGAACACTGAAGCTTTCTTT | CASSLESKTPNTEAFF
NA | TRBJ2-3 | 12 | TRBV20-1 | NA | TGCAGTGCTAGGGTAAACACAGATACGCAGTATTTT | CSARVNTDTQYF
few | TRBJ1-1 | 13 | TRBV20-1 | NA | TGCAGTGCTAAGAAGGTGGCGAACACTGAAGCTTTCTTT | CSAKKVANTEAFF
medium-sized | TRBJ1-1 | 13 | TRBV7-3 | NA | TGTGCCAGCAGCAGAGCAGGATACACTGAAGCTTTCTTT | CASSRAGYTEAFF
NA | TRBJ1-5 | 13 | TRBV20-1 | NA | TGCAGTGCTAGAGCGGTGGGCAATCAGCCCCAGCATTTT | CSARAVGNQPQHF
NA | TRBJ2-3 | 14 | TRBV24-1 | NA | TGTGCCACCAGTGATTTGCGAGGGACAGATACGCAGTATTTT | CATSDLRGTDTQYF
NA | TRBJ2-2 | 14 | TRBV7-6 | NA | TGTGCCAGCATCTTGGAAGGCTCGACCGGGGAGCTGTTTTTT | CASILEGSTGELFF
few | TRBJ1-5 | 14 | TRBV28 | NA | TGTGCCAGCAGTTTGGGCGGGAGCAATCAGCCCCAGCATTTT | CASSLGGSNQPQHF
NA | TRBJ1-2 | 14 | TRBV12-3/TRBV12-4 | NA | TGTGCCAGCAGTTCCGACGGAGCTAACTATGGCTACACCTTC | CASSSDGANYGYTF
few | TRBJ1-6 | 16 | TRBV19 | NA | TGTGCCAGTAGTTCCCGGGGAGGGTACTATAATTCACCCCTCCACTTT | CASSSRGGYYNSPLHF
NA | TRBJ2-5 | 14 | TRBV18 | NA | TGTGCCAGCTCACAGCGGACAGTGACAGAGACCCAGTACTTC | CASSQRTVTETQYF
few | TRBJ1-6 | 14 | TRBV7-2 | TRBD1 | TGTGCCAGCAGCCTCAGGGGGCAGTCATCACCCCTCCACTTT | CASSLRGQSSPLHF
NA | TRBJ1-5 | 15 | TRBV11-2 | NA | TGTGCCAGCAGCTTTAGCGGGACAAATAATCAGCCCCAGCATTTT | CASSFSGTNNQPQHF
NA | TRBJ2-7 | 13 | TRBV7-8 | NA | TGTGCCAGCAGCTTAAGGCGGAACTACGAGCAGTACTTC | CASSLRRNYEQYF
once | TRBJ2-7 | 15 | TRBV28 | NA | TGTGCCAGCATGGCCGGGATTCCTAGCTCCTACGAGCAGTACTTC | CASMAGIPSSYEQYF
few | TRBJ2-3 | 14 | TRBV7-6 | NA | TGTGCCAGCAGCTTAGGCACAGGGAAAGATACGCAGTATTTT | CASSLGTGKDTQYF
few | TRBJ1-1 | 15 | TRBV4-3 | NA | TGCGCCAGCAGCCAAGGGGAAAGCTTGAACACTGAAGCTTTCTTT | CASSQGESLNTEAFF
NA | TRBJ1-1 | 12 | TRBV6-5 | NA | TGTGCCAGCAGTTACACGTCAGGGGAGGCTTTCTTT | CASSYTSGEAFF
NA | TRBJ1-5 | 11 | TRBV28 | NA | TGTGCCAGCAGCTCAGACCCGCCCCAGCATTTT | CASSSDPPQHF
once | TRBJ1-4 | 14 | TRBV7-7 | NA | TGTGCTAGCAGCCCGATTATGTGCTACCATAAACTGTTTTTT | CASSPIMCYHKLFF
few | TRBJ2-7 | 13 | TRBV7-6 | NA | TGTGCCAGCAGCTTGGAGGGGCGGTACGAGCAGTACTTC | CASSLEGRYEQYF
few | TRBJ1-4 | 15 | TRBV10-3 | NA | TGTGCCATCAGTCCATCCAGAGGGGGTAATGAAAAACTGTTTTTT | CAISPSRGGNEKLFF
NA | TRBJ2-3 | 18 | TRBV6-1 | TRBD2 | TGTGCCAGCAGCCGGGCGACTAGCGGGGGGGGAGTAACAGATACGCAGTATTTT | CASSRATSGGGVTDTQYF
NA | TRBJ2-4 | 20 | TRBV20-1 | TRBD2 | TGCAGTGCTAGAGCTTCCATGGGACTAGCGGGCCAAGGAGCCAAAAACATTCAGTACTTC | CSARASMGLAGQGAKNIQYF
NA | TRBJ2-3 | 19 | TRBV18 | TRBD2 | TGTGCCAGCTCTCCAACGAGGGTAGCGGGGATCACACGCACAGATACGCAGTATTTT | CASSPTRVAGITRTDTQYF
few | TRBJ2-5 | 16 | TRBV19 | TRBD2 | TGTGCCAGTTCCCTCTCAGCGCGGGGGGGCGAGGAGACCCAGTACTTC | CASSLSARGGEETQYF
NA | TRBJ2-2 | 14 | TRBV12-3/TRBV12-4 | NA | TGTGCCAGCAAGTACCCAGGTGGGCCCGGGGAGCTGTTTTTT | CASKYPGGPGELFF
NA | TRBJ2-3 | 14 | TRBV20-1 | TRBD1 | TGCAGTGCTATTCGACAGGGGGGTACAGATACGCAGTATTTT | CSAIRQGGTDTQYF
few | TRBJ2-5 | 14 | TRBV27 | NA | TGTGCCAGCAGTTTACCAGGGGTAGGAGAGACCCAGTACTTC | CASSLPGVGETQYF
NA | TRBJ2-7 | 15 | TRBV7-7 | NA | TGTGCTAGCAGCTTAGCTTTGGGCGGGTCCTACGAGCAGTACTTC | CASSLALGGSYEQYF
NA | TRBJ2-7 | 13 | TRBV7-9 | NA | TGTGCCAGCAGCTCTGGACCGCTGGGGGAGCAGTACTTC | CASSSGPLGEQYF
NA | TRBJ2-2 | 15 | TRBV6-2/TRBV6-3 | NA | TGTGCCAGCCAACAATCACAGGGGAGGACCGGGGAGCTGTTTTTT | CASQQSQGRTGELFF
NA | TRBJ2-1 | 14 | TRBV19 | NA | TGTGCCAGTAGTATCCTTACCTCCTACAATGAGCAGTTCTTC | CASSILTSYNEQFF
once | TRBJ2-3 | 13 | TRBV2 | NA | TGTGCCAGCAGCCCCCCACTGTCCCAGACGCAGTATTTT | CASSPPLSQTQYF
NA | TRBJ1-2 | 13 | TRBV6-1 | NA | TGTGCCAGCAGTAAGGGGGGCGCGGGTGGCTACACCTTC | CASSKGGAGGYTF
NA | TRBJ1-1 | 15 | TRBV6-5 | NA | TGTGCCAGCAGTTACTCGACGGGTTTGGGGACTGAAGCTTTCTTT | CASSYSTGLGTEAFF
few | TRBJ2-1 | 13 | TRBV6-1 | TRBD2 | TGTGCCAGCAGTGAAGGGGGACTACCGCGGTTGTTCTTC | CASSEGGLPRLFF
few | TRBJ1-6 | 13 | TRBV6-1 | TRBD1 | TGTGCCAGCATTGACAGGGGGGATTCACCCCTCCACTTT | CASIDRGDSPLHF